Each of the 24 T cell receptor beta chains below was sequenced from the same sample in a study of CD8 T cells in Susac syndrome (dated by TCRdb to between 2017 and 2020). Library generation was performed with the immunoSEQ multiplex PCR assay. RNA was extracted with the RNeasy kit and roughly 0.45 to 1 ug was reverse transcribed using random hexamers. The public sequencing data were trimmed at Q25 with fastp and processed into clonotypes with MiXCR by TCRdb, which kept only in-frame beta chains. CDR3 protein duplicates are merged, each entry listing the most common genes and DNA. Recorded for this sample are some 99,000 distinct CDR3 sequences; less than 97% of them occurred a single time. Approximately 0.093% of the sample lies in the top ten. Material: CD4+ T cells from PBMCs. Receptors originate from a human donor in good health.

This chain joins TRBV6-2 or TRBV6-3 and TRBJ1-5, with D hard to call. This CDR3 comprises 14 residues. The germline V gene has CDR1 MNHEY and CDR2 SVGEGT. Trimming stripped 4 bases from V and 0 bases from J, with 7 bases between. DNA for the CDR3: TGTGCCAGCAGTTTCCGTTATAGCAATCAGCCCCAGCATTTT. Protein sequence: CASSFRYSNQPQHF.

The chain links TRBV9 to TRBJ1-6; weak D call: TRBD1 (5 bases). CDR1 is SGDLS and CDR2 is YYNGEE in the germline V gene. The V end was cut by 5 bases, the J end by 5 bases, with 11 bases between. The CDR3 is 14 amino acids. CDR3 DNA sequence: TGTGCCAGCAGTCTCGAAGGGGATAATTCACCCCTCCACTTT. Its translation is CASSLEGDNSPLHF.

The genes are TRBV2 and TRBJ2-1; TRBD1 matches 7 bases. Losses at the gene ends were 7 bases for V and 2 bases for J; bases not matched to a gene: 8. This CDR3 spans 15 amino acids. The V gene's germline CDR1 is SNHLY and CDR2 FYNNEI. The CDR3 DNA is TGTGCCAGCACCGTAGGGGGCGGCCCCTACAATGAGCAGTTCTTC. Translated, it gives CASTVGGGPYNEQFF.

This clonotype was observed a few times. This chain's CDR3 is CASSLVGGPYEQYF. The DNA of the CDR3 is TGTGCCAGCAGTTTAGTGGGGGGCCCCTACGAGCAGTACTTC. This chain joins TRBV28 and TRBJ2-7; D may be TRBD1 or TRBD2 (6 bases each). CDR1 is MDHEN and CDR2 is SYDVKM in the germline V gene. Trimming removed 2 bases at V and 2 bases at J, with 10 bases between. The CDR3 has 14 residues.

This chain links TRBV24-1 with TRBJ2-1, with D hard to call. This CDR3 comprises 13 residues. CDR1 KGHDR and CDR2 SFDVKD come from the germline V gene. V gave up 3 bases and J gave up 6 bases, with 8 bases separating them. CDR3 coding DNA: TGTGCCACCAGTGATCCTCGGAGCAATGAGCAGTTCTTC. Translating gives CATSDPRSNEQFF.

This clonotype was observed once. The rearrangement links TRBV24-1 to TRBJ2-2; weak D call: TRBD1 (5 bases). Germline CDR1 and CDR2: KGHDR and SFDVKD. The CDR3 totals 15 residues. The germline V and J ends were trimmed by 5 bases and 6 bases, with 15 bases remaining between them. The CDR3 nucleotides read TGTGCCACCAGTGGTGGAAGGGGATGGGCCGGGGAGCTGTTTTTT. Translated, it gives CATSGGRGWAGELFF.

This chain connects TRBV7-8 to TRBJ2-7; D uncertain. The V end lost 2 bases, the J end lost 0 bases, and 11 bases lay between the germline ends. The CDR3 is 15 residues long. Per germline, CDR1 SGHVS and CDR2 FQNEAQ. As DNA, the CDR3 is TGTGCCAGCAGCTTATATCCAGGCAGCTCCTACGAGCAGTACTTC. Amino acid sequence: CASSLYPGSSYEQYF.

The chain employs TRBV5-1 and TRBJ1-2; TRBD1 matches 7 bases. The V gene's germline CDR1 is SGHRS and CDR2 YFSETQ. V dropped 3 bases and J dropped 0; count of bases not matched to a gene: 2. The CDR3 is 14 amino acids. Here the CDR3 reads CASSSGQPNYGYTF. DNA for the CDR3: TGCGCCAGCAGCTCGGGACAGCCTAACTATGGCTACACCTTC.

This chain connects TRBV7-2 to TRBJ1-3; D remains ambiguous. There are 15 residues in the CDR3. Between the trimmed V and J ends, which lost 0 bases and 0 bases, there was a span of 6 bases. The germline gives CDR1 SGHTA, CDR2 FQGNSA. CDR3 DNA: TGTGCCAGCAGCTTAGCGGGCTCCTCTGGAAACACCATATATTTT. Translated: CASSLAGSSGNTIYF.

The J gene is TRBJ2-5, the V gene TRBV12-3 or TRBV12-4; the D gene is possibly TRBD1 (6 bases). CDR3 length equals 13 residues. Trimming cost V 3 bases and J 5 bases, with 10 bases left between them. CDR3: CASSFRQGETQYF. DNA for the CDR3: TGTGCCAGCAGTTTTAGGCAGGGGGAGACCCAGTACTTC.

The chain recombines TRBV29-1 with TRBJ1-1; D remains unclear. Per germline, CDR1 SQVTM and CDR2 ANQGSEA. This CDR3 is 13 amino acids long. V was cut by 6 bases and J by 0 bases, with 11 bases left in between. Here the CDR3 reads CSVNGRLNTEAFF. The CDR3 DNA is TGCAGCGTGAACGGCAGACTGAACACTGAAGCTTTCTTT.

The rearrangement joins TRBV9 to TRBJ2-2, with D uncertain. The V gene's germline CDR1 is SGDLS and CDR2 YYNGEE. Trimming cost V 1 base and J 6 bases, with 4 bases left between them. The CDR3 is made up of 12 amino acids. The CDR3, as DNA: TGTGCCAGCAGCGTATCCGCCGGGGAGCTGTTTTTT. It encodes CASSVSAGELFF.

The chain employs TRBV2 and TRBJ2-7, with D possibly matching TRBD2 (6 bases). Trimming removed 8 bases from V and 2 bases from J, with 13 bases in between. The CDR3 has 13 residues. The germline gives CDR1 SNHLY, CDR2 FYNNEI. CDR3 sequence: CASQRRAAYEQYF. The CDR3, as DNA: TGTGCCAGCCAGCGGAGGGCCGCCTACGAGCAGTACTTC.

The chain carries TRBV20-1 and TRBJ1-6, with TRBD1 matching over 10 bases. Per the germline V gene, CDR1 is DFQATT and CDR2 is SNEGSKA (reference sequence). The CDR3 is made up of 15 amino acids. V dropped 2 bases and J dropped 11; count of bases not matched to a gene: 9. CDR3 amino acids: CSARRGTGVAAPLHF. The DNA of the CDR3 is TGCAGTGCTAGACGAGGGACAGGGGTAGCGGCACCCCTCCACTTT.

The CDR3: CSVRATAGYEQYF. CDR3 DNA sequence: TGCAGCGTTAGGGCAACGGCGGGCTACGAGCAGTACTTC. V and J are TRBV29-1 and TRBJ2-7; possibly TRBD2 for D (5 bases). This CDR3 has 13 amino acids. Looked up from germline, CDR1 is SQVTM and CDR2 is ANQGSEA. V was pared by 5 bases and J by 3 bases, with 14 bases between.

This clonotype was found once. DNA for the CDR3: TGTGCCACCAGCGTGGACAGGGTGGCGACTACCAATCAGCCCCAGCATTTT. Translating gives CATSVDRVATTNQPQHF. This rearrangement joins TRBV15 to TRBJ1-5; TRBD1 matches at 8 bases. Germline lookup yields CDR1 LNHNV and CDR2 YYDKDF (reference sequence). The CDR3 loop spans 17 amino acids. V lost 5 bases and J lost 3; bases outside the gene matches: 12.

The chain couples TRBV12-3 or TRBV12-4 to TRBJ1-6; TRBD1 aligns across 7 bases. The CDR3 sequence is 15 residues long. V lost 6 bases to trimming and J lost 5 bases; unmatched junction nucleotides: 7. CDR3 nucleotide sequence: TGTGCCAGCAGCGGTTGGGACAGCAATAATTCACCCCTCCACTTT. Residues: CASSGWDSNNSPLHF.

The count of this clonotype is one. The chain has TRBV6-1 and TRBJ2-3, with TRBD2 identical over 11 bases. V shed 6 bases and J 4 bases; nucleotides not matched to a gene: 9. Per the germline V gene, CDR1 is MNHNS and CDR2 is SASEGT. This CDR3 is 16 amino acids long. This CDR3 reads CASRGTSGGFPDTQYF. The CDR3, as DNA: TGTGCCAGCAGAGGTACTAGCGGGGGATTTCCAGATACGCAGTATTTT.

This chain uses TRBV5-4 with TRBJ2-3; D is possibly TRBD2 (6 bases). V was pared by 5 bases and J by 6 bases, with 22 bases between. This CDR3 has 16 residues. Germline V CDR1 and CDR2: SGHNT, YYREEE (reference sequence). In nucleotides, the CDR3 is TGTGCCAGCAGTCTCCGAACTAGCCTCCCTTCGGATACGCAGTATTTT. Amino acids: CASSLRTSLPSDTQYF.

This rearrangement joins TRBV5-4 to TRBJ2-3, with D possibly matching TRBD2 (5 bases). Trimming removed 4 bases from V and 4 bases from J, with 16 bases in between. This CDR3 is 15 amino acids long. The germline V gene has CDR1 SGHNT and CDR2 YYREEE (reference sequence). The CDR3 loop is CASSAGPQSSDTQYF. The CDR3 DNA follows: TGTGCCAGCAGCGCGGGCCCCCAGAGCTCAGATACGCAGTATTTT.

The chain recombines TRBV12-5 with TRBJ2-7; TRBD1 matches 8 bases. The length of the CDR3 is 13 residues. CDR1 is LGHNT, CDR2 FRNRAP, per germline. V gave up 7 bases and J gave up 3 bases; unmatched junction bases: 5. The CDR3 DNA sequence: TGTGCTAGTGTACGGGACAGGATCTACGAGCAGTACTTC. Protein: CASVRDRIYEQYF.

CDR3 residues: CASRPGTGIQETQYF. The CDR3 nucleotides read TGCGCCAGCAGACCTGGGACAGGCATCCAAGAGACCCAGTACTTC. The chain is built from TRBV5-1 and TRBJ2-5; the match to TRBD1 covers 8 bases. The CDR3 sequence is 15 residues long. Unmatched junction bases numbered 7, after V lost 5 bases and J lost 1 base. CDR1 is SGHRS and CDR2 is YFSETQ in the germline V gene. Drawing the rest from reference TRBV5-1 and TRBJ2-5, the complete variable domain is KAGVTQTPRYLIKTRGQQVTLSCSPISGHRSVSWYQQTPGQGLQFLFEYFSETQRNKGNFPGRFSGRQFSNSRSEMNVSTLELGDSALYLCASRPGTGIQETQYFGPGTRLLVL.

The chain carries TRBV24-1 and TRBJ1-5, with D possibly TRBD1 on 5 matching bases. Germline loops: CDR1 KGHDR, CDR2 SFDVKD. CDR3 length equals 17 residues. Trimming left V 4 bases short and J 4 bases short, with 19 bases between. CDR3 nucleotide sequence: TGTGCCACCAGTGACCTAATGGACAAGGTTCTAAATCAGCCCCAGCATTTT. Protein sequence: CATSDLMDKVLNQPQHF.

The V gene is TRBV3-1, the J gene TRBJ2-7; the D gene is possibly TRBD2 (5 bases). Germline loops: CDR1 LGHDT, CDR2 YNNKEL (reference sequence). V was pared by 3 bases and J by 1 base, with 10 bases between. The CDR3 contains 14 residues. CDR3 DNA: TGTGCCAGCAGCCACGGTGGACTGTCCTACGAGCAGTACTTC. Translation: CASSHGGLSYEQYF.